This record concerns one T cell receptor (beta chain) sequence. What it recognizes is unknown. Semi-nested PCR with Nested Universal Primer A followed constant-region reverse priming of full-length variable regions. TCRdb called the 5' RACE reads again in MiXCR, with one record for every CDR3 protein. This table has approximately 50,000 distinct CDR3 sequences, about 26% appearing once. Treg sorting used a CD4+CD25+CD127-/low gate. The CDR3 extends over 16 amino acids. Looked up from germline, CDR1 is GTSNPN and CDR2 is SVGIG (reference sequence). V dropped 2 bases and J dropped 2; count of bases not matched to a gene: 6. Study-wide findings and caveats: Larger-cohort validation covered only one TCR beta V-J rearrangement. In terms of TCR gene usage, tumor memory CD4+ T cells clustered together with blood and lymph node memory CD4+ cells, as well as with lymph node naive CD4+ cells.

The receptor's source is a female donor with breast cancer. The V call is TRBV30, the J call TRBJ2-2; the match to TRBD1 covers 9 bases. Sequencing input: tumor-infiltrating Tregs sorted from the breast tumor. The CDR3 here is CAWSPMGQGNTGELFF. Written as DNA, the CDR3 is TGTGCCTGGAGTCCTATGGGACAGGGCAACACCGGGGAGCTGTTTTTT.